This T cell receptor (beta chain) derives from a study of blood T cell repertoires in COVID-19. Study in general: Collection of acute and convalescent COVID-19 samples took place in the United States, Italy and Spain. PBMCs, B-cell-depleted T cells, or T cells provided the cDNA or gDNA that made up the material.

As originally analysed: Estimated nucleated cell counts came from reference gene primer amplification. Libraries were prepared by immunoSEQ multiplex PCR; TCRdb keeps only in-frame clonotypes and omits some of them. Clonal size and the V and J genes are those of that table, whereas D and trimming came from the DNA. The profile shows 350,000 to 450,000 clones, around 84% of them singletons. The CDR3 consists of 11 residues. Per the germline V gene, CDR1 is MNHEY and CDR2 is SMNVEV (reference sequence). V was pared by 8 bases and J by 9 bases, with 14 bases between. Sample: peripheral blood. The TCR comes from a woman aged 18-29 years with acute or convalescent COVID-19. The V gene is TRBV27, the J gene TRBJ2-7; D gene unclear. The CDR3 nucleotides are TGTGCCAGCGGCTCCCCTCGAGGGCAGTACTTC. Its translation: CASGSPRGQYF.